This is a list of T cell receptor beta chains from one sample in a study of blood T cell repertoires in COVID-19. The protocol was immunoSEQ multiplex PCR, while the TCRdb copy is restricted to in-frame clones and leaves out a portion. The table has about 210,000 clones, about 85% seen once; the top ten hold approximately 10%. Sequencing was carried out using peripheral blood. Receptors were obtained from an elderly woman with COVID-19, enrolled during active disease. Both conserved end residues are part of each CDR3. Each record gives: J gene, V gene, D gene, CDR3 length, clone size, CDR3 DNA, CDR3 protein. The D gene is left open where the match is weak. Size is omitted from some rows. Given values are once, few, many or a class for expanded clones.

>TRBJ1-2|TRBV20-1|NA|11|NA
TGCAGTGCTAGATCCACGGGGGGCTACACCTTC
CSARSTGGYTF
>TRBJ2-2|TRBV6-5|NA|13|NA
TGTGCCGAAGTAAATCTAGGTACCGGGGAGCTGTTTTTT
CAEVNLGTGELFF
>TRBJ1-5|TRBV28|NA|15|NA
TGTGCCAGCACCAAAGCAGGACAGACAAATCAGCCCCAGCATTTT
CASTKAGQTNQPQHF
>TRBJ2-6|TRBV5-1|TRBD1|17|NA
TGCGCCAGCATCGAGGGTACAGGGGGTGGAGGGGCCAACGTCCTGACTTTC
CASIEGTGGGGANVLTF
>TRBJ2-2|TRBV7-7|NA|16|NA
TGTGCCAGCAGATTTTTTCACCCAGGGGACACCGGGGAGCTGTTTTTT
CASRFFHPGDTGELFF
>TRBJ1-6|TRBV5-4|TRBD1|17|NA
TGTGCCAGCAGCCCCGGGACAGAGAACTCCTATAATTCACCCCTCCACTTT
CASSPGTENSYNSPLHF
>TRBJ1-5|TRBV7-8|TRBD1|16|NA
TGTGCCAGCAGCTTAGAGTCGGGACAGATAAATCAGCCCCAGCATTTT
CASSLESGQINQPQHF
>TRBJ2-5|TRBV11-3|TRBD2|15|NA
TGTGCCAGCAGTTTTACGGGACTAGCCAGAGAGACCCAGTACTTC
CASSFTGLARETQYF
>TRBJ2-5|TRBV6-5|TRBD1|14|NA
TGTGCCAGCAGGGGACAGGGGAGGGGAGAGACCCAGTACTTC
CASRGQGRGETQYF
>TRBJ1-2|TRBV19|TRBD1|12|once
TGTGCCAGTCGGGGACAGGGTCATGGCTACACCTTC
CASRGQGHGYTF
>TRBJ1-1|TRBV5-1|NA|14|NA
TGCGCCAGCAGCCTCGGGTCCGGAAACACTGAAGCTTTCTTT
CASSLGSGNTEAFF
>TRBJ2-3|TRBV11-2|TRBD2|15|few
TGTGCCAGCAGCCTGCGGGGGGCTGGGTCAGATACGCAGTATTTT
CASSLRGAGSDTQYF
>TRBJ2-3|TRBV10-2|TRBD1|15|NA
TGCGCCAGCAGCGAGGGACAGGGTAGCACAGATACGCAGTATTTT
CASSEGQGSTDTQYF
>TRBJ1-1|TRBV7-9|NA|15|NA
TGTGCCAGCAGCTTAGGGGGGACACCGAACACTGAAGCTTTCTTT
CASSLGGTPNTEAFF
>TRBJ1-1|TRBV5-1|NA|17|NA
TGCGCCAGCAGCTTGGCCACTTCGGGGGGCACGTACACTGAAGCTTTCTTT
CASSLATSGGTYTEAFF
>TRBJ1-1|TRBV19|TRBD1|13|NA
TGTGCCAGTTTAGAGGGGGCGGGCACTGAAGCTTTCTTT
CASLEGAGTEAFF
>TRBJ2-7|TRBV7-3|NA|15|NA
TGTGCCAGCAGTCCCGAGGCGGGGGCCCCCTACGAGCAGTACTTC
CASSPEAGAPYEQYF